The present entry profiles one TCR beta chain with its context. Each CDR3 protein gets one entry after TCRdb re-called the RT-PCR reads with MiXCR. The data contain 860,000 or so distinct CDR3 sequences, 21% of them singletons. Germline CDR1 and CDR2: SQVTM and ANQGSEA. V lost 7 bases, J lost 4 bases, and 6 bases stayed unmatched. The CDR3 runs 12 residues. This specimen belongs to a study of response to subunit inactivated influenza vaccine. The origin of this receptor is a man in his fifties or sixties who received an inactivated influenza vaccine. V usage is TRBV29-1 and J usage is TRBJ1-2; 7 nucleotides line up with TRBD1. The sample in question was PBMCs from blood, obtained 4 to 6 days after vaccination. DNA for the CDR3: TGCAGCGCCAGGGACAGCCTCTATGGCTACACCTTC. Translating it yields CSARDSLYGYTF.